This entry lists 4 T cell receptor beta chains sequenced from one sample in a study of post-analysis software for immune sequencing data. The study, taken as a whole, reports: A handful of TRBV segments occurring more often in patients than controls included TRBV5-6, TRBV5-1 and TRBV20-1.

What these receptors recognize is not known. The TCR beta cDNA libraries contained unique molecular identifiers. TCRdb ran MiXCR on the PCR reads and lists one entry per CDR3 protein. This sample has around 440,000 distinct CDR3 sequences, with approximately 45% found just once. The specimen was blood. These receptors all come from a girl aged 10 to 17 with multiple sclerosis.

This clonotype was seen only a few times. The J gene is TRBJ2-1, the V gene TRBV4-1; 9 bases align to TRBD2. V was pared by 0 bases and J by 0 bases, with 9 bases of the junction left unmatched. CDR3 length equals 19 residues. The V gene's germline CDR1 is MGHRA and CDR2 YSYEKL. The DNA for the CDR3 is TGCGCCAGCAGCCAAGATATAATCGCTAGCGGGGCCTCCTACAATGAGCAGTTCTTC. It codes for CASSQDIIASGASYNEQFF.

The chain uses TRBV7-9 and TRBJ2-3; no firm D call. Trimming stripped 7 bases from V and 2 bases from J, with 13 bases between. The CDR3 consists of 14 residues. Germline-derived CDR1 and CDR2 are SEHNR and FQNEAQ (reference sequence). The CDR3 region is CASTVADSTDTQYF. The CDR3 DNA sequence: TGTGCCAGCACGGTCGCAGACTCCACAGATACGCAGTATTTT.

The genes are TRBV29-1 and TRBJ2-1, with TRBD1 identical over 9 bases. CDR1 is SQVTM, CDR2 ANQGSEA, per germline. J lost 5 bases, V lost 6 bases, and 14 bases had no gene match. This CDR3 has 16 amino acids. The CDR3 nucleotides read TGCAGCGTCGGCGCCCCGAGGGACAGGGCTCACAATGAGCAGTTCTTC. The encoded protein is CSVGAPRDRAHNEQFF.

The chain combines TRBV7-2 with TRBJ2-3; the D call may be TRBD1 or TRBD2 (6 bases each). The CDR3 contains 17 residues. V was trimmed by 5 bases and J by 0 bases, leaving 18 bases between them. Germline V gene sequence: CDR1 SGHTA, CDR2 FQGNSA. The DNA for the CDR3 is TGTGCCAGCAGCCCGGTAGGCGGGACATATAGCACAGATACGCAGTATTTT. Residues: CASSPVGGTYSTDTQYF.